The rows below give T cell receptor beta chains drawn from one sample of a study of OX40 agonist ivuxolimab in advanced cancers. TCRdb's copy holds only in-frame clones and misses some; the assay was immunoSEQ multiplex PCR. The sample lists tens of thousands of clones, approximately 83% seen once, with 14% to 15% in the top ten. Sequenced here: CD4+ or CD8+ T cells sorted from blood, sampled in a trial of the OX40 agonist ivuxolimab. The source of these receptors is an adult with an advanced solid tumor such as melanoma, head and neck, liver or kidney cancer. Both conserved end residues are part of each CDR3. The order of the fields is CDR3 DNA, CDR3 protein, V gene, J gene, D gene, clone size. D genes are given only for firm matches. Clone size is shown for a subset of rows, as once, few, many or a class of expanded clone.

TGTGCCATCAAGTCAGGGCGGGAGGGTAGCACAGATACGCAGTATTTT	CAIKSGREGSTDTQYF	TRBV10-3	TRBJ2-3	TRBD2	.
TGTGCCAGCAGTGCACTAGCGGGAGGATACAATGAGCAGTTCTTC	CASSALAGGYNEQFF	TRBV27	TRBJ2-1	TRBD2	.
TGTGCCAGCAGTGAGGGAGGGGGCGGGGAGCTGTTTTTT	CASSEGGGGELFF	TRBV2	TRBJ2-2	.	.
TGTGCCAGCAGTGGGTGGGAGCAGGCACCCTCCTACGAGCAGTACTTC	CASSGWEQAPSYEQYF	TRBV2	TRBJ2-7	.	.
TGTGCCAGCAGCCCGGGACAGTCCCCGGCAGAGACCCAGTACTTC	CASSPGQSPAETQYF	TRBV5-6	TRBJ2-5	TRBD1	.
TGTGCCAGCAGCGTAGAGGGCGTCCTCTCGGAGCTGTTTTTT	CASSVEGVLSELFF	TRBV9	TRBJ2-2	.	.
TGTGCCCCACACAATCGGCAGGGCTCCTACGAGCAGTACTTC	CAPHNRQGSYEQYF	TRBV5-3	TRBJ2-7	.	.
TGTGCCAGTAGAATGGGGCTAGCGGGAGGCAGCAATGAGCAGTTCTTC	CASRMGLAGGSNEQFF	TRBV19	TRBJ2-1	TRBD2	.
TGTGCCAGCAGTCCGACGTCGTACAGCTTAAGGAGCTCCTACAATGAGCAGTTCTTC	CASSPTSYSLRSSYNEQFF	TRBV28	TRBJ2-1	.	.
TGTGCCAGCAGCCCCTGGGACAGGGTGACAGATACGCAGTATTTT	CASSPWDRVTDTQYF	TRBV14	TRBJ2-3	TRBD1	.
TGTGCCAGCAGTGACCCCGGGACAGGGGACACTGAAGCTTTCTTT	CASSDPGTGDTEAFF	TRBV25-1	TRBJ1-1	TRBD1	.
TGCGCCAGCAGTGTGGACAGAAGAGTAGCTAACTATGGCTACACCTTC	CASSVDRRVANYGYTF	TRBV10-2	TRBJ1-2	.	.
TGTGCCAGCAGTTCCCCCCGGGGCCTCCCCTACAATGAGCAGTTCTTC	CASSSPRGLPYNEQFF	TRBV28	TRBJ2-1	.	.
TGTGCCAGCAGTTACTTCGGCCAAACAGATACGCAGTATTTT	CASSYFGQTDTQYF	TRBV6-5	TRBJ2-3	.	.
TGTGCCTGGAGTGTAGGGGGGTCCTTGGAGGAGCAGTACTTC	CAWSVGGSLEEQYF	TRBV30	TRBJ2-7	.	.
TGCGCCAGCAGCCAAGGAAACACTGAAGCTTTCTTT	CASSQGNTEAFF	TRBV4-1	TRBJ1-1	.	few
TGTGCCAGCAGCTTAGCTGACACCTATGGCTACACCTTC	CASSLADTYGYTF	TRBV7-9	TRBJ1-2	.	once
TGTGCCAGCAGTTACGGCGAGCGGCACAATGAGCAGTTCTTC	CASSYGERHNEQFF	TRBV6-6	TRBJ2-1	.	.
TGTGCCAGCAAATTAGGGGACAGGGAAATCCAGCCCCAGCATTTT	CASKLGDREIQPQHF	TRBV2	TRBJ1-5	TRBD1	.
TGTGCCAGCAGTGACGGGACAGGGGGCAATGAGCAGTTCTTC	CASSDGTGGNEQFF	TRBV6-4	TRBJ2-1	TRBD1	.
TGTGCCAGCAGTTGGGACAGTTCTAATGAAAAACTGTTTTTT	CASSWDSSNEKLFF	TRBV27	TRBJ1-4	TRBD1	.
TGTGCCAGCAGCTGGACTAGCGGGGCCCCGGCCGGGGAGCTGTTTTTT	CASSWTSGAPAGELFF	TRBV13	TRBJ2-2	TRBD2	.